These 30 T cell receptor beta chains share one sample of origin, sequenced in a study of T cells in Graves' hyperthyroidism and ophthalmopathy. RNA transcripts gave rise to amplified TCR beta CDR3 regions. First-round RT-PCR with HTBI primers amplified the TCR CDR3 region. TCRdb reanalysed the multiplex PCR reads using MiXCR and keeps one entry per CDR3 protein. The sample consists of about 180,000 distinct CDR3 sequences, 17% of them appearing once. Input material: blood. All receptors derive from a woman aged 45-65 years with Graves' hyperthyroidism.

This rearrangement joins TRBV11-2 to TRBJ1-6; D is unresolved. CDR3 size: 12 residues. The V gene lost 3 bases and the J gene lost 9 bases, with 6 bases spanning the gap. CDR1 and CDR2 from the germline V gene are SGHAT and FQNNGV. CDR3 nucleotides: TGTGCCAGCAGCTTTGGGAGTTCACCCCTCCACTTT. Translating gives CASSFGSSPLHF. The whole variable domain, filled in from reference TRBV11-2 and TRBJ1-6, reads EAGVAQSPRYKIIEKRQSVAFWCNPISGHATLYWYQQILGQGPKLLIQFQNNGVVDDSQLPKDRFSAERLKGVDSTLKIQPAKLEDSAVYLCASSFGSSPLHFGNGTRLTVT.

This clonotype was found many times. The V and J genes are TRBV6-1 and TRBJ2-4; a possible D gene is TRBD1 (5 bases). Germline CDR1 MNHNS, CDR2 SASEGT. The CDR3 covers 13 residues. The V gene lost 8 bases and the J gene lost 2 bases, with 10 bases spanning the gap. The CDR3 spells CASLTGTKNIQYF. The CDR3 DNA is TGTGCCAGCTTAACAGGAACCAAAAACATTCAGTACTTC.

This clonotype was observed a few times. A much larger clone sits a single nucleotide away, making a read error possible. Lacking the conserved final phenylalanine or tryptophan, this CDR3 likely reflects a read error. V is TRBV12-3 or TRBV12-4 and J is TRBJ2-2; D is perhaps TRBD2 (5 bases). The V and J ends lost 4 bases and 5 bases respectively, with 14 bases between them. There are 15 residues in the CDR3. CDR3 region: CASSSPGDTTGELFS. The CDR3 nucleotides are TGTGCCAGCAGTTCCCCCGGGGATACAACCGGGGAGCTGTTTTCT.

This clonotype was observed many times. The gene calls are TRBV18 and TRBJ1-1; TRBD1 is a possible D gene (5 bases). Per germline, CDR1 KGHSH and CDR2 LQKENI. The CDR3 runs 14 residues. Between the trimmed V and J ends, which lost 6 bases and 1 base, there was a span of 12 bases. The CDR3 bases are TGTGCCAGCTCCCCGGTGGGGCCGAACACTGAAGCTTTCTTT. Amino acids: CASSPVGPNTEAFF.

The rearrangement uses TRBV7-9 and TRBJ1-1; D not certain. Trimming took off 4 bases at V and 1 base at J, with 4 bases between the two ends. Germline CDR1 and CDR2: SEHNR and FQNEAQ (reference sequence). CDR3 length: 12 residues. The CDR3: CASSYPNTEAFF. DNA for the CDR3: TGTGCCAGCAGCTACCCGAACACTGAAGCTTTCTTT.

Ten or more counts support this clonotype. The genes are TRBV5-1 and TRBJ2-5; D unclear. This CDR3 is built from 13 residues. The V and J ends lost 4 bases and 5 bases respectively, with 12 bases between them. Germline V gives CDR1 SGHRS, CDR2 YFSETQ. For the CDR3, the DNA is TGCGCCAGCAGCACAGACCTCTTGGAGACCCAGTACTTC. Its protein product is CASSTDLLETQYF.

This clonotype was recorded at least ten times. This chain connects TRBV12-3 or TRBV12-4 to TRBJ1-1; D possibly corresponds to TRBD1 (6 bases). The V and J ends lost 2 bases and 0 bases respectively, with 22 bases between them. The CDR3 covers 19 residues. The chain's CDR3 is CASSLPLDSEKVMNTEAFF. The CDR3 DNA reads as TGTGCCAGCAGTTTACCTTTGGACAGTGAAAAGGTCATGAACACTGAAGCTTTCTTT.

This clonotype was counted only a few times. The DNA for the CDR3 is TGCAGCGTTGAAGGATCGGAGAGCTCCTACAATGAGCAGTTCTTC. Translating it yields CSVEGSESSYNEQFF. The V and J genes are TRBV29-1 and TRBJ2-1, with D unresolved. Between the trimmed V and J ends, which lost 1 base and 0 bases, there was a span of 10 bases. Per germline, CDR1 SQVTM and CDR2 ANQGSEA. The CDR3 loop spans 15 amino acids.

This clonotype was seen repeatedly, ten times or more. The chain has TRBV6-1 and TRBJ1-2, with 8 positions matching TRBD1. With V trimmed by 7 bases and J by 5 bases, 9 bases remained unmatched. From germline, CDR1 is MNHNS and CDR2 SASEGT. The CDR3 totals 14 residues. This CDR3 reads CASTYGDRMYGYTF. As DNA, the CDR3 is TGTGCCAGCACCTACGGGGACAGGATGTATGGCTACACCTTC.

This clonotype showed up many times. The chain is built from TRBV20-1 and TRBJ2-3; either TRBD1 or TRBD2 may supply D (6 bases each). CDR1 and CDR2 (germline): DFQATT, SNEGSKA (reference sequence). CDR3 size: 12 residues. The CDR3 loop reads CKTEGGQDTQYF. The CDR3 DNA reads TGCAAAACCGAGGGGGGCCAAGATACGCAGTATTTT.

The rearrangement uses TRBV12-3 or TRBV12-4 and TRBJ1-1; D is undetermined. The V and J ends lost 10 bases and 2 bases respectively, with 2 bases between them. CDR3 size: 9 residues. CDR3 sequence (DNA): TGTGCCATAAACACTGAAGCTTTCTTT. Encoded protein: CAINTEAFF.

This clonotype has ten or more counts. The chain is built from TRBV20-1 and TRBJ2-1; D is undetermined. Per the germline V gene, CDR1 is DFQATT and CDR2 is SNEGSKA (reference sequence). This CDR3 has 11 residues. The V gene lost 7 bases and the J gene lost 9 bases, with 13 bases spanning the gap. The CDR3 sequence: CSGTLVAEQFF. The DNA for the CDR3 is TGCAGTGGGACCCTAGTGGCTGAGCAGTTCTTC.

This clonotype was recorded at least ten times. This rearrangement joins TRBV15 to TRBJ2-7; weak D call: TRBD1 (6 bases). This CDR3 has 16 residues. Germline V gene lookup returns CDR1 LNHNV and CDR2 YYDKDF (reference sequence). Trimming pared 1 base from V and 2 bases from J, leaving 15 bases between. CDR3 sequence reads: CATSRVGAVHTYEQYF. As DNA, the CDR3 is TGTGCCACCAGCAGAGTGGGGGCAGTTCATACCTACGAGCAGTACTTC.

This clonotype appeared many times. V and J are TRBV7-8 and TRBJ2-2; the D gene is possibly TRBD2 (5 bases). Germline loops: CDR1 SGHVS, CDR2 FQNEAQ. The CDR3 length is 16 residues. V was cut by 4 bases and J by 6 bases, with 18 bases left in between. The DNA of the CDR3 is TGTGCCAGCAGCTCTGATAGGACGTGGGGAGCCGGGGAGCTGTTTTTT. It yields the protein CASSSDRTWGAGELFF.

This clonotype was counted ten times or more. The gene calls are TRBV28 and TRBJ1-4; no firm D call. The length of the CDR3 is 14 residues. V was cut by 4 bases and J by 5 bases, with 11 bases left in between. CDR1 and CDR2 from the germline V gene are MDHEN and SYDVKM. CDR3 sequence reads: CASSYLPKNEKLFF. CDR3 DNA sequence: TGTGCCAGCAGTTACCTGCCCAAAAATGAAAAACTGTTTTTT. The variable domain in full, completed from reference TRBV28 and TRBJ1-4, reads DVKVTQSSRYLVKRTGEKVFLECVQDMDHENMFWYRQDPGLGLRLIYFSYDVKMKEKGDIPEGYSVSREKKERFSLILESASTNQTSMYLCASSYLPKNEKLFFGSGTQLSVL.

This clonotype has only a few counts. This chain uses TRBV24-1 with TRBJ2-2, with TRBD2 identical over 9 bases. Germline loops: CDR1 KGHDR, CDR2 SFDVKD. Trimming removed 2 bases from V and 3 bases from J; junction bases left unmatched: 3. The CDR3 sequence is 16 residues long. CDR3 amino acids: CATSDSGTSYTGELFF. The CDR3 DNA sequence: TGTGCCACCAGTGATTCCGGGACTAGCTACACCGGGGAGCTGTTTTTT.

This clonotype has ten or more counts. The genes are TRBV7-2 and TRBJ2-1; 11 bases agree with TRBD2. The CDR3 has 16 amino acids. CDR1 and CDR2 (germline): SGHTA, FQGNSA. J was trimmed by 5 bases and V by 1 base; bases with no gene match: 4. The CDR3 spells CASSLGGTSGNNEQFF. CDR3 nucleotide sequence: TGTGCCAGCAGCTTAGGGGGGACTAGCGGTAACAATGAGCAGTTCTTC. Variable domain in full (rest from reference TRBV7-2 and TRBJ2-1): GAGVSQSPSNKVTEKGKDVELRCDPISGHTALYWYRQSLGQGLEFLIYFQGNSAPDKSGLPSDRFSAERTGGSVSTLTIQRTQQEDSAVYLCASSLGGTSGNNEQFFGPGTRLTVL.

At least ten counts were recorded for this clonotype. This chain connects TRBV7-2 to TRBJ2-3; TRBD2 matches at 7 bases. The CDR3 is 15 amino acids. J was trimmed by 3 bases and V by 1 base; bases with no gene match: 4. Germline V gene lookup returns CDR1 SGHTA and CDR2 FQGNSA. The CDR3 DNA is TGTGCCAGCAGCTTAGGGGGGGGGGAGACAGATACGCAGTATTTT. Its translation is CASSLGGGETDTQYF.

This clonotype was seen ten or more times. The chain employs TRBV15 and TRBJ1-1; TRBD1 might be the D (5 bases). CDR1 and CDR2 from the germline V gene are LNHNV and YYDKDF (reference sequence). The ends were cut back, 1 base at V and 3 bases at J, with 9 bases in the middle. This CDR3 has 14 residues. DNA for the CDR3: TGTGCCACCAGCAGAGGGGGGGAGGACACTGAAGCTTTCTTT. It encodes CATSRGGEDTEAFF.

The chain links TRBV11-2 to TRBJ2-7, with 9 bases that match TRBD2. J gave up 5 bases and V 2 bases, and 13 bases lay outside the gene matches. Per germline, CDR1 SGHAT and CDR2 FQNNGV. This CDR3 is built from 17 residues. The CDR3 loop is CASSLFVAGEIPNEQYF. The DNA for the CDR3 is TGTGCCAGCAGCTTATTTGTAGCGGGGGAAATCCCTAACGAGCAGTACTTC.

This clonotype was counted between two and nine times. CDR3 coding DNA: TGCAGCGTTGTGGACAGGGGGGACTATGGCTACACCTTC. The encoded protein is CSVVDRGDYGYTF. V gene TRBV29-1 combines with J gene TRBJ1-2; 10 bases map to TRBD1. V lost 4 bases to trimming and J lost 3 bases; unmatched junction nucleotides: 2. The germline gives CDR1 SQVTM, CDR2 ANQGSEA. CDR3 length: 13 residues.

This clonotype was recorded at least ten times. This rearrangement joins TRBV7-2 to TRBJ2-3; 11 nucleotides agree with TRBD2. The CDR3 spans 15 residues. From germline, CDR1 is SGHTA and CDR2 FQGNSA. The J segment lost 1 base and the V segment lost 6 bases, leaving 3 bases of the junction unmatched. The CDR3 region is CASSLGLAGTDTQYF. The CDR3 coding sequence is TGTGCCAGCAGTTTGGGACTAGCGGGCACAGATACGCAGTATTTT.

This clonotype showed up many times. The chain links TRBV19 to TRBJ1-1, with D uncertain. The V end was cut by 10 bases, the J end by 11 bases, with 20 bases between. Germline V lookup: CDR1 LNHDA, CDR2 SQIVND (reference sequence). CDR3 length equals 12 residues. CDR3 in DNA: TGTGCCACCACCAGGATGGGCGACGGGGCTTTCTTT. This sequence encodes CATTRMGDGAFF.

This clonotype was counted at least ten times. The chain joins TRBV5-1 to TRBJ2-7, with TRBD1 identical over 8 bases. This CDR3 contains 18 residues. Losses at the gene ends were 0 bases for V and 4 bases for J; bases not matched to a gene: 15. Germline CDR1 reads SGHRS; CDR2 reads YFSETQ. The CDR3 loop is CASSLGAAGTGVRYEQYF. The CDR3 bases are TGCGCCAGCAGCTTGGGAGCGGCGGGGACAGGTGTACGGTACGAGCAGTACTTC. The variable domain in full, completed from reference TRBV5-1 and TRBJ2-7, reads KAGVTQTPRYLIKTRGQQVTLSCSPISGHRSVSWYQQTPGQGLQFLFEYFSETQRNKGNFPGRFSGRQFSNSRSEMNVSTLELGDSALYLCASSLGAAGTGVRYEQYFGPGTRLTVT.

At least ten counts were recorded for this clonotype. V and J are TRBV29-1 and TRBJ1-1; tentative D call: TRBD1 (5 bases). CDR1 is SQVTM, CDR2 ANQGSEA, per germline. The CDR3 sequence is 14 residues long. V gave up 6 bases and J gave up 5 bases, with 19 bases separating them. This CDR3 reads CSVVFWQGGTEAFF. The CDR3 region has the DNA TGCAGCGTCGTGTTTTGGCAGGGAGGAACTGAAGCTTTCTTT.

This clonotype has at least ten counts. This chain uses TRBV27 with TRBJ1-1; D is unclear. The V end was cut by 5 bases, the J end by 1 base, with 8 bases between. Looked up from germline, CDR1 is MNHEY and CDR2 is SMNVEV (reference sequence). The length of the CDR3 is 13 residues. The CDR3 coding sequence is TGTGCCAGCAGTACCGCAACGAACACTGAAGCTTTCTTT. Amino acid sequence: CASSTATNTEAFF.

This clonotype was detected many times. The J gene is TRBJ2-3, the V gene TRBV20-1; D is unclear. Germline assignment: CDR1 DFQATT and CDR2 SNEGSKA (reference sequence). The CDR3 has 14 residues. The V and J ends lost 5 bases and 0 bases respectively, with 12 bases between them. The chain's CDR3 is CSADKSGSTDTQYF. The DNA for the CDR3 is TGCAGTGCTGACAAGAGTGGGAGCACAGATACGCAGTATTTT.

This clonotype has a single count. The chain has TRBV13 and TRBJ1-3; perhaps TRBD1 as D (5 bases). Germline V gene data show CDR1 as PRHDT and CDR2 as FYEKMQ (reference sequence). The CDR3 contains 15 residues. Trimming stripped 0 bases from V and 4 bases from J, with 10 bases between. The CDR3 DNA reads TGTGCCAGCAGCTTAGGCCGAGGGGTCGGAAACACCATATATTTT. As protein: CASSLGRGVGNTIYF.

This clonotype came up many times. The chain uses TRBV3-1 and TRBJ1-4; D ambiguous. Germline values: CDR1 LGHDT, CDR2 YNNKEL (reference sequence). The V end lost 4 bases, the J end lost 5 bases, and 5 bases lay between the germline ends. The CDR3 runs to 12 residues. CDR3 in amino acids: CASSRLNEKLFF. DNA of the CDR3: TGTGCCAGCAGCCGCCTGAATGAAAAACTGTTTTTT.

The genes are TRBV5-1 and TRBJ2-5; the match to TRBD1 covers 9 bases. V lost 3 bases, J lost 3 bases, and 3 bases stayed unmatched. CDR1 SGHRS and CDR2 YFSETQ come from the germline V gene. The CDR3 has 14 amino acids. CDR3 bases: TGCGCCAGCAGCTGGGACAGGGTGGAAGAGACCCAGTACTTC. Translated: CASSWDRVEETQYF. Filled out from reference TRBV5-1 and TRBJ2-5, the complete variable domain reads KAGVTQTPRYLIKTRGQQVTLSCSPISGHRSVSWYQQTPGQGLQFLFEYFSETQRNKGNFPGRFSGRQFSNSRSEMNVSTLELGDSALYLCASSWDRVEETQYFGPGTRLLVL.